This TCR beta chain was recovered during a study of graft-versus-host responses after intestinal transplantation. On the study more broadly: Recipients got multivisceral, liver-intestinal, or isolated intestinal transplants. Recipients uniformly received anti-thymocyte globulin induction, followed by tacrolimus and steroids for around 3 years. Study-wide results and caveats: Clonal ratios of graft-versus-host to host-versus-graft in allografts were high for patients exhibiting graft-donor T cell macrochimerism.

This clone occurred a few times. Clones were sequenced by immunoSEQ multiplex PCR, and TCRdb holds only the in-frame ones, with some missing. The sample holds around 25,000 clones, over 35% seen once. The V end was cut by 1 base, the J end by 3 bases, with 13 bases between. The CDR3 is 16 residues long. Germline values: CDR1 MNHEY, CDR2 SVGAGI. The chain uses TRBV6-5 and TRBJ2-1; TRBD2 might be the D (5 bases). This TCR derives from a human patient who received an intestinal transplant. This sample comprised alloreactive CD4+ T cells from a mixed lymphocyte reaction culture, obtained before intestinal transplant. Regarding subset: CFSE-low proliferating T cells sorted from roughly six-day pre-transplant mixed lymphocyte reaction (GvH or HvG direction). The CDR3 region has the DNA TGTGCCAGCAGTTACTTTGGTGGGAGTCACTACAATGAGCAGTTCTTC. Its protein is CASSYFGGSHYNEQFF.